This T cell receptor (beta chain) originates from a study of T cells in Graves' hyperthyroidism and ophthalmopathy. The wider study: Peripheral blood collection took place at initial diagnosis, before any treatment. Study observations and caveats: Blood also held most thyroid clonotypes expanded beyond 0.001. Through a model of 13 V-J features, ophthalmopathy was separated from stable hyperthyroidism.

In the case of this clonotype: Its antigen is not identified.

Researchers amplified the TCR beta CDR3 regions from RNA transcripts. First-round RT-PCR of the TCR CDR3 relied on the HTBI primer set. TCRdb passed the multiplex PCR reads through MiXCR, listing each CDR3 protein once. The data show approximately 400,000 distinct CDR3 sequences, around 15% seen once. With 0 bases removed from V and 0 bases from J, the gap between germline ends came to 23 bases. Germline lookup yields CDR1 SGHDN and CDR2 FVKESK. This CDR3 is 21 amino acids long. Diagnoses rested on clinical symptoms, serum thyroxine and TRAb, thyroid ultrasound and orbital computed tomography. The TCR comes from a woman aged 25-40 years with Graves' ophthalmopathy. Input material: blood. This rearrangement joins TRBV14 to TRBJ2-2; D gene ambiguous. The DNA for the CDR3 is TGTGCCAGCAGCCAAGATTCGCCCCTGCAGCAATCGAGGCCGAACACCGGGGAGCTGTTTTTT. This encodes CASSQDSPLQQSRPNTGELFF. The whole variable domain, filled in from reference TRBV14 and TRBJ2-2, reads EAGVTQFPSHSVIEKGQTVTLRCDPISGHDNLYWYRRVMGKEIKFLLHFVKESKQDESGMPNNRFLAERTGGTYSTLKVQPAELEDSGVYFCASSQDSPLQQSRPNTGELFFGEGSRLTVL.